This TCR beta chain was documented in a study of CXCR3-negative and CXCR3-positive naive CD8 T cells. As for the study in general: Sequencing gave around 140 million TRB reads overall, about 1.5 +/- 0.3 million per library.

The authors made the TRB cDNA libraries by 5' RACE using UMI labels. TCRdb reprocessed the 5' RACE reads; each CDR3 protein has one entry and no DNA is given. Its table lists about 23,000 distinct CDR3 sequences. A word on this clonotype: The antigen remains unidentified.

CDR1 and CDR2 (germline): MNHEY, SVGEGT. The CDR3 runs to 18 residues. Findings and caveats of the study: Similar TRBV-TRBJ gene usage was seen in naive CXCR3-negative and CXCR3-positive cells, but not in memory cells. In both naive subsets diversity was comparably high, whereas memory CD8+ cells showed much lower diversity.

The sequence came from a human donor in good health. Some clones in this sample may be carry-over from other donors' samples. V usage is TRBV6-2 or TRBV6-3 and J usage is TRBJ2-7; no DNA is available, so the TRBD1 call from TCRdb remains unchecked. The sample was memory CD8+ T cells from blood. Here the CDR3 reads CASSPDAHRGPRSYEQYF.